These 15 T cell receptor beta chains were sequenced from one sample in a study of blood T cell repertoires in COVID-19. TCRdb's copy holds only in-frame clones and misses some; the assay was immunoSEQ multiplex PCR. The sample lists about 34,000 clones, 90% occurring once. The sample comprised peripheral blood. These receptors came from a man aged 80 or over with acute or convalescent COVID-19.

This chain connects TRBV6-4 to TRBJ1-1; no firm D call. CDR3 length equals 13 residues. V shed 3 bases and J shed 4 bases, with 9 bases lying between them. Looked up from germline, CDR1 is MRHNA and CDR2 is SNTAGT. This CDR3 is CASSEGRATEAFF. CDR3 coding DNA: TGTGCCAGCAGTGAAGGGCGGGCCACTGAAGCTTTCTTT.

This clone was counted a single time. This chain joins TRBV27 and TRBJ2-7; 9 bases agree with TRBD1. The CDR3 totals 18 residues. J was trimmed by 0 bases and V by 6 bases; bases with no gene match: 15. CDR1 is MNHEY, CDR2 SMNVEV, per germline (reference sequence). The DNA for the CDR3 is TGTGCCAGCAGGGGGACAGGGCTTGTCTTCTTCTCCTCCTACGAGCAGTACTTC. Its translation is CASRGTGLVFFSSYEQYF.

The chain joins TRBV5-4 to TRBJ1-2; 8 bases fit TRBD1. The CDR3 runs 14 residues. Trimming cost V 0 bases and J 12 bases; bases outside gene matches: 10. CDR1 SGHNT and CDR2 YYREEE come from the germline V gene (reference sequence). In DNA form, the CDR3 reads TGTGCCAGCAGCTTGGAAGGGGACAGGTCGCTGAACACCTTC. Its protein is CASSLEGDRSLNTF.

The CDR3 DNA reads TGTGCCAGCAGCTTAGTCCGGACAACCGACAATCAGCCCCAGCATTTT. Amino acids: CASSLVRTTDNQPQHF. This rearrangement joins TRBV7-8 to TRBJ1-5; possible D gene TRBD1, 5 bases. Per germline, CDR1 SGHVS and CDR2 FQNEAQ. The CDR3 is made up of 16 amino acids. V lost 1 base and J lost 3, with 13 bases in between. Supplemented by reference TRBV7-8 and TRBJ1-5, the full variable domain reads GAGVSQSPRYKVAKRGQDVALRCDPISGHVSLFWYQQALGQGPEFLTYFQNEAQLDKSGLPSDRFFAERPEGSVSTLKIQRTQQEDSAVYLCASSLVRTTDNQPQHFGDGTRLSIL.

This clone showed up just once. The CDR3 loop reads CASSLPIAGLGKLFF. As DNA, the CDR3 is TGTGCCAGCAGCTTGCCCATTGCAGGGTTAGGAAAACTGTTTTTT. The rearrangement uses TRBV5-5 and TRBJ1-4; D is perhaps TRBD1 (5 bases). V was cut by 1 base and J by 10 bases, with 17 bases left in between. The CDR3 consists of 15 residues. Germline CDR1 reads SGHKS; CDR2 reads YYEKEE (reference sequence).

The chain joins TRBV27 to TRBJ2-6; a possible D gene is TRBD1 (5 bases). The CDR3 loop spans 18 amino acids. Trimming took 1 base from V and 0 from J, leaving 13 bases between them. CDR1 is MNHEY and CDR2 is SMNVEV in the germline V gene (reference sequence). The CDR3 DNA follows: TGTGCCAGCAGTTTATGGGCAGGGATCATCTCTGGGGCCAACGTCCTGACTTTC. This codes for CASSLWAGIISGANVLTF.

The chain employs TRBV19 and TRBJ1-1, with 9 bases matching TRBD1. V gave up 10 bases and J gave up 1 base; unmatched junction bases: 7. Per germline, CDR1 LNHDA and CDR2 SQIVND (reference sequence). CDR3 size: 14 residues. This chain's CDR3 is CATQQGARNTEAFF. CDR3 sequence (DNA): TGTGCCACCCAACAGGGGGCCCGGAACACTGAAGCTTTCTTT.

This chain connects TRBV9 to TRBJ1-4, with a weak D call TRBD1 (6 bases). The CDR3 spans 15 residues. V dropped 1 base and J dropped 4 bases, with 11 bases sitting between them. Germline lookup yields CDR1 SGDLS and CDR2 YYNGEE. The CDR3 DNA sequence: TGTGCCAGCAGCGTACGCACAGGGAGTAATGAAAAACTGTTTTTT. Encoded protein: CASSVRTGSNEKLFF.

In DNA, the CDR3 is TGTGCCAGCTCACAAACTAGCAGGCTCTACGAGCAGTACTTC. Translated, it gives CASSQTSRLYEQYF. The chain employs TRBV18 and TRBJ2-7; D may be TRBD2 (6 bases). Trimming stripped 4 bases from V and 3 bases from J, with 13 bases between. CDR1 and CDR2 (germline): KGHSH, LQKENI. There are 14 residues in the CDR3.

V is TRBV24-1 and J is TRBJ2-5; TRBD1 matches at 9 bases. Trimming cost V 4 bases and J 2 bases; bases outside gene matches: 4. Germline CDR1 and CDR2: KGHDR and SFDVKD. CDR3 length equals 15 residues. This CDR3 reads CATSEGGQGQETQYF. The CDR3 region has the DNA TGTGCCACCAGTGAGGGCGGACAGGGGCAAGAGACCCAGTACTTC.

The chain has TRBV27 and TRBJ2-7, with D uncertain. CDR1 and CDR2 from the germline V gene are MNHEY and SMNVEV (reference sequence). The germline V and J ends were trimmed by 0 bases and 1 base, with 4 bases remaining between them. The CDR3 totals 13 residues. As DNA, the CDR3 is TGTGCCAGCAGTTTATCCCGGTCCTACGAGCAGTACTTC. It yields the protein CASSLSRSYEQYF.

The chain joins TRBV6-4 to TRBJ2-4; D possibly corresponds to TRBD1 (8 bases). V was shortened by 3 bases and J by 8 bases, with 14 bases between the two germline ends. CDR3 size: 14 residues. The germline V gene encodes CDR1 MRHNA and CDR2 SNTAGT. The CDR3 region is CASSEDRGGDIQYF. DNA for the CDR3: TGTGCCAGCAGTGAAGACAGGGGAGGGGACATTCAGTACTTC.

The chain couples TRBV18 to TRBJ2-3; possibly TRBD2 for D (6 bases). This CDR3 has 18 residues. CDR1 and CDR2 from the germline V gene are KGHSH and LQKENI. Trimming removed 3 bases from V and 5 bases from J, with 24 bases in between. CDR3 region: CASSPGLWGDGPRDTQYF. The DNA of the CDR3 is TGTGCCAGCTCACCGGGGCTGTGGGGGGACGGTCCACGAGATACGCAGTATTTT.

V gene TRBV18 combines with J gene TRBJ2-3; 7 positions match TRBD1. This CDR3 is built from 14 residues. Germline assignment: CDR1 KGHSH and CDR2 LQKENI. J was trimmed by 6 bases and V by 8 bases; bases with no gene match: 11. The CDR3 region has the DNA TGTGCCAGCGCCCGGGACAGAGAATGGGATACGCAGTATTTT. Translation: CASARDREWDTQYF.

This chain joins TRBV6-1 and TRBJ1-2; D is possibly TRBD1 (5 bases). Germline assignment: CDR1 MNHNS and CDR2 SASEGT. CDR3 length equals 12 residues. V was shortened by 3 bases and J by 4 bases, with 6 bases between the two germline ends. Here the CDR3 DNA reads TGTGCCAGCAGTGAGGGGCTCTATGGCTACACCTTC. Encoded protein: CASSEGLYGYTF.